This record covers a single T cell receptor (beta chain). Study members were between about 18 and 95 years old and lived in 24 US regions. Cohort assignment relied on participant-reported clinical history. Symptom resolution, clearance, or two negative PCRs marked donors in Cohort 3 as recovered. This record belongs to a study of blood T cell repertoires in COVID-19. Study information: From the United States, Italy and Spain came samples of acute and convalescent COVID-19.

Trimming cost V 3 bases and J 8 bases; bases outside gene matches: 9. Germline CDR1 MNHEY, CDR2 SVGAGI. The CDR3 covers 15 residues. Clones were read by immunoSEQ multiplex PCR, and TCRdb kept only the in-frame ones, dropping some. The sample lists 150,000 to 200,000 clones, about 80% seen once, with approximately 9.9% in the top ten. The material sequenced was PBMCs or T cells enriched from blood (not recorded which). The sequence was obtained from a man aged 45-60 years who had recovered from COVID-19. The rearrangement joins TRBV6-5 to TRBJ2-5, with 10 positions matching TRBD2. The CDR3: CASSYRPGLAITQYF. CDR3 nucleotide sequence: TGTGCCAGCAGTTATCGTCCGGGACTAGCGATAACCCAGTACTTC.